This T cell receptor beta chain is drawn from a study of blood T cell repertoires in COVID-19 (dated by TCRdb to 2020 to 2022). Background for the entire study: The collaborator samples originated in the United States, Italy and Spain and spanned the acute and convalescent phases of COVID-19. Where HLA class I and class II types were available, the types were taken from metadata supplied by the sample provider, not from assay-based typing. A de-identified subject ID, COVID-19 status, age in years and sex were almost always included in the sample metadata. Deeply sampled blood TCRbeta repertoires from subjects exposed to, actively infected with, or recovered from COVID-19 were included in the dataset. The repertoires were released in a freely available public database intended as a resource for research on the immune response to SARS-CoV-2. The material from the prospective study consisted of cDNA or gDNA derived from T cells, B-cell-depleted T cells, or PBMCs. The samples were drawn from two sources: the first 160 participants of the ongoing ImmuneRACE study, and over 1,000 subjects contributed by 6 global collaborators.

The paper's findings and limits, for the study overall: The quantity of clinical and demographic metadata differed by source and by participant and was supplied without curation.

Each collaborating institution followed its own protocols to collect whole blood in K2EDTA tubes. For TCRbeta analysis, collaborators shipped samples as frozen whole blood, isolated PBMCs, or DNA extracted from either of those sample types. Comments on this clone: The antigen it recognizes is unknown. No clone much larger than this one lies a single base away; base qualities are absent.

TCRbeta CDR3 regions were amplified from genomic DNA using the immunoSEQ Assay, a bias-controlled multiplex PCR. For the original study's pipeline: The number of nucleated cells in each sample was estimated by amplification of reference gene primers within the assay. To quantify the absolute abundance of each unique TCRbeta CDR3 rearrangement, sequence reads were collapsed and filtered. For each sample, productive Simpson clonality was calculated by taking the square root of Simpson's diversity index across productive rearrangements. The immuneACCESS repertoire file appears here via TCRdb, limited to in-frame rearrangements. These files lack a portion of the clones; in checked studies, under half of the deficit traces to unresolved V genes, and the cause of the others is not known. V and J calls and clone size are as listed in that table; D and trimming were resolved from the DNA. For this sample the table gives roughly 55,000 clones, of which around 83% were detected only once. About 2% of the sample lies in the top ten.

From the cysteine up to the phenylalanine, the CDR3 has a length of 14 residues. Of all the DNA, just the CDR3 is kept, 42 bases in frame from base 1. Reading the germline V gene gives CDR1 SGHRS and CDR2 YFSETQ. Trimming removed 1 base from V and 6 bases from J, leaving 13 bases between the germline ends. The source material was peripheral blood. The chain is made from TRBV5-1 and TRBJ1-2; too little of a D gene remains to name it. This receptor was identified in a woman aged 60-75 years with acute or convalescent COVID-19. The DNA sequence is given as TGCGCCAGCAGCTTGAGTCCCGGACTTGATGGCTACACCTTC. Translated, it gives CASSLSPGLDGYTF.